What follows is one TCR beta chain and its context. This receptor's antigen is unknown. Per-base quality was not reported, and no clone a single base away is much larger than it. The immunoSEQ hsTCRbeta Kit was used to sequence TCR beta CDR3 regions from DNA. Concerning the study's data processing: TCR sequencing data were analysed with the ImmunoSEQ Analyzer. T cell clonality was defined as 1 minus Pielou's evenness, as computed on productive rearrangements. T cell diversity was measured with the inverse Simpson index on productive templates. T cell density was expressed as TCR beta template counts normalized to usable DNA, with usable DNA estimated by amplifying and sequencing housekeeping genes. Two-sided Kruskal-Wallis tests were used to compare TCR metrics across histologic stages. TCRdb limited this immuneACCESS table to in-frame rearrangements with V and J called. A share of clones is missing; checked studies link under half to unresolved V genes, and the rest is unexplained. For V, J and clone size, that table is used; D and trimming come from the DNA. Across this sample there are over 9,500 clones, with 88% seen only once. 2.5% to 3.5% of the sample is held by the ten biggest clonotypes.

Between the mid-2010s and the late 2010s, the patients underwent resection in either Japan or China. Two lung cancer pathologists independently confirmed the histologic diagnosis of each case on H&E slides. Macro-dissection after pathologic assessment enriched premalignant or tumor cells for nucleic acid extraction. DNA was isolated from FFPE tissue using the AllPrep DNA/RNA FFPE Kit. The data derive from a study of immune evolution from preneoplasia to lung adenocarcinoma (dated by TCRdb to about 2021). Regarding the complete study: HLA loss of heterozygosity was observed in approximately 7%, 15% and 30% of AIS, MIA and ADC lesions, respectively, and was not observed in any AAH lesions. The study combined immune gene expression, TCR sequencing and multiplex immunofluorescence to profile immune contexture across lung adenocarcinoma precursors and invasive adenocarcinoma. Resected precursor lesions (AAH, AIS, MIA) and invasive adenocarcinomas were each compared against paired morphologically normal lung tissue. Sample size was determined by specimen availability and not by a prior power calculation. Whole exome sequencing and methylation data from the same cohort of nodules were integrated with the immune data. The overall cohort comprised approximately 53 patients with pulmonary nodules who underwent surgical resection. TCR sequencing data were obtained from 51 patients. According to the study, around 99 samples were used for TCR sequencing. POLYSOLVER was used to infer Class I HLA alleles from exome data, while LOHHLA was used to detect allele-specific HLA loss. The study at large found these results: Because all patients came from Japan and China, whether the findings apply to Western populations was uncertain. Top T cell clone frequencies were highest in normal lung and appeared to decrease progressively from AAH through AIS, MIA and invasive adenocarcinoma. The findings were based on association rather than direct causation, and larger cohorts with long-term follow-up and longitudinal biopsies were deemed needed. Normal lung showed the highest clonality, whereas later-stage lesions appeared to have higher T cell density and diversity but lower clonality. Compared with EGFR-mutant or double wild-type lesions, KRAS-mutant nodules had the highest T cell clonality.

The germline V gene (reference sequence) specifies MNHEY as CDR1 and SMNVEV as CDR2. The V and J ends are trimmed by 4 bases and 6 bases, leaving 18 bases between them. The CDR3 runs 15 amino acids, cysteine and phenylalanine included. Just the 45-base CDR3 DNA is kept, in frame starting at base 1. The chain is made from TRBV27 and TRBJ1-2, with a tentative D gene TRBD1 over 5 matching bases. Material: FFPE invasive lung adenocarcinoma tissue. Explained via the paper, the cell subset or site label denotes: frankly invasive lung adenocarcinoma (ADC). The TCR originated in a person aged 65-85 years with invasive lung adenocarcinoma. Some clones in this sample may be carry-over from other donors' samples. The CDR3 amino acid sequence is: CASSSILTAPNGYTF. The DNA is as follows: TGTGCCAGCAGTTCAATCCTGACAGCTCCCAATGGCTACACCTTC.